This T cell receptor (beta chain) was observed in a study of T cell responses to AZD1222 COVID-19 vaccine listed by TCRdb under 2021. Background on the whole study: TCR sequencing was performed for about 240 trial participants, of whom around 200 were given two doses of AZD1222 and around 26 were given two doses of MenACWY control vaccine. Trial participants were enrolled by age into subgroups of 18-55, 56-69 and 70-plus years, and around 150, 28 and 57 TCR-sequenced participants, respectively, were included in these subgroups.

The sample's time point, from its label and the paper: about 28 days (+/-7) after the second vaccine dose. AZD1222 recipients with second doses at about 4 weeks or about 12 weeks were pooled, because spike-specific TCR depth and breadth did not differ between schedules. Samples from vaccinated people were obtained from the UK trials COV001 and COV002, which included a single-blind randomized controlled phase 2/3 trial of AZD1222 (ChAdOx1 nCoV-19) in healthy adults. For TCRbeta chain sequencing, PBMC samples from trial participants were taken at day 0 and at day 28 after the second dose. On the study overall, not on this receptor specifically: Vaccine-associated CD4 TCRs spanned the whole spike protein, with dominant responses in regions 160-218 and 743-854. Participants were mostly white British, with more females than males. The authors suggested clonal diversity may have been underestimated. No day 14 peak-response samples were available, so repertoires were characterized only after the peak T cell response. Conclusions about previously exposed vaccinees are limited, since just 6 or 7 AZD1222 recipients were seropositive for SARS-CoV-2 at baseline. Nearly half of unique spike-specific TCRs reportedly recognized epitopes outside regions mutated in the B.1.351 and B.1.1.7 variants. In the small 56-69-year group, the increase in depth fell short of significance, most likely because of low power. After two AZD1222 doses, both the breadth and the depth of spike-specific TCRs were significantly higher than at day 0 and than in MenACWY recipients.

The CDR3 regions of human TCRbeta chains were analyzed by immunosequencing. Under the source paper's analysis protocol: TCRs in the repertoires were compared against a reference library of SARS-CoV-2-specific TCRs that had been generated with the MIRA antigen-specificity platform. Breadth was defined as the fraction of unique TCRs that were SARS-CoV-2-associated, and depth was defined as the fraction of total T cells that were SARS-CoV-2-associated. Each spike-specific TCR was assigned to its reactive spike region and to a CD4 or CD8 class using the MIRA data. Log10-transformed breadth and depth values were compared by one-way ANOVA with Sidak's multiple comparisons tests. TCRdb carries this immuneACCESS record with in-frame sequences only. Its versions omit some clonotypes, under half of them owing to an unresolved V gene in the studies checked, with the rest unexplained. That table is the source of V, J and clone size, and D and trimming were worked out from the DNA. The sample table records about 120,000 clones; about 85% of these occur just once. The top ten clones comprise 2% to 3% of the sample.

The germline V gene (reference sequence) sets CDR1 to SGHNT and CDR2 to YYREEE. The CDR3 runs 15 residues from the cysteine to the phenylalanine. The sequence is cut down to CDR3 DNA, 45 bases in frame from base 1. Trimming takes 0 bases off V and 1 base off J; junction bases not matched to a gene: 2. A word on this clone: Its antigen is not yet known. There are no base qualities to consult, and no much larger clone falls within one base.

This clonotype was sampled from an adult who received the AZD1222 COVID-19 vaccine. Sequencing was performed on peripheral blood, taken 28 days after the second AZD1222 dose. The receptor chain draws on TRBV5-4 and TRBJ2-7, with 9 bases in between that match TRBD1. The CDR3 here reads CASSLGGTGSYEQYF. In nucleotides, the sequence is TGTGCCAGCAGCTTGGGAGGGACAGGGTCCTACGAGCAGTACTTC.